In its sample, the clone carrying this T cell receptor (beta chain) was seen a few times. Its matching antigen is unknown. The germline gives CDR1 MNHNY, CDR2 SVGAGI (reference sequence). The CDR3 is made up of 13 amino acids. The V end was cut by 10 bases, the J end by 0 bases, with 9 bases between. TCRdb's table, derived via immunoSEQ multiplex PCR, lists solely in-frame clones and lacks some. This table has roughly 14,000 clones, approximately 56% appearing once. These data originate in a study of radiation and T cells in renal cell carcinoma. Treatment specified: treatment-naive control, cytoreductive nephrectomy. The study, taken as a whole, reports: Compared with controls, irradiated tumors had more, larger dominant CDR3 motifs.

The chain uses TRBV6-6 and TRBJ1-4; no clear D. The material sequenced was tumor tissue, taken from a patient whose treatment was nephrectomy without radiotherapy. This TCR was recovered from a man between 60 and 75 years old with renal cell carcinoma. CDR3 sequence (DNA): TGTGCCACCCTTGCCACAACTAATGAAAAACTGTTTTTT. Protein: CATLATTNEKLFF.